One T cell receptor beta chain is described in this entry. The target antigen is unknown. The CDR3 ends on some other residue instead of the conserved phenylalanine or tryptophan, so this is likely a read error. The DNA is omitted, as the CDR3 cannot be located on it reliably, and the CDR3 follows TCRdb's listing. The roughly 19-33 mg bulk tissue piece was not sorted before simultaneous RNA and DNA extraction. None of the patients had received treatment, and all had chronic HBV infection. Germline V gene sequence: CDR1 SEHNR, CDR2 FQNEAQ (reference sequence). The CDR3 length is 12 residues, termini included. The sample originates from a study of tumor-infiltrating lymphocytes in primary liver carcinoma. Study-level background: Read depth, roughly 3.5 to 7.5 million productive TCRbeta reads, did not differ significantly between tissues.

TCR beta cDNA came from about 500 ng total RNA, primed with a constant-region primer. Modified slightly, ARM-PCR produced TCR beta libraries over three nested multiplex PCR rounds. The two initial PCR rounds, about 9 cycles each, used TRBV1-TRBV30 forward and C-beta reverse primers. One entry per CDR3 protein results from TCRdb running MiXCR on the multiplex PCR reads. This table has just under 95,000 distinct CDR3 sequences, 55% to 75% appearing once. Findings and caveats of the study: Relative to blood, tumors carried a significantly larger fraction of the repertoire in their top 250 clones (p = 0.039). Relative to tumor region pairs, the tumor-adjacent and tumor-blood pairs showed overlap that was lower.

Source material: tumor-adjacent normal liver tissue. The chain links TRBV7-9 to TRBJ2-1. The TCR was taken from a man in his forties with primary liver carcinoma and hepatitis B virus infection. The CDR3: CASSLIEQFSIL.